A selection of T cell receptor beta chains follows, all from one sample in a study of regulatory T cells in long-lasting Graves disease. TCRdb processed the multiplex PCR reads anew with MiXCR; each CDR3 protein has one entry. The data hold some 470,000 distinct CDR3 sequences, with 20% to 25% observed a single time. The sample consisted of peripheral blood mononuclear cells (PBMCs), taken when the disease was refractory, from a patient treated with antithyroid drugs. The receptors here all came from a female donor with Graves disease. The CDR3 runs from the conserved cysteine through the conserved F or W. D genes are given only for firm matches. Not every row has a clone size; where given, it reads once, few, many or a size class.

V	D	size	J	CDR3	DNA
TRBV7-9	.	.	TRBJ1-2	CASSLTRVGVYGYTF	TGTGCCAGCAGCTTAACCAGGGTCGGGGTATATGGCTACACCTTC
TRBV4-3	.	.	TRBJ2-2	CASSQGPTATGELFF	TGCGCCAGCAGCCAAGGGCCGACAGCGACCGGGGAGCTGTTTTTT
TRBV4-1	.	.	TRBJ2-7	CASSQRALSYEQYF	TGCGCCAGCAGCCAGAGAGCGCTCTCCTACGAGCAGTACTTC
TRBV12-3/TRBV12-4	.	.	TRBJ1-1	CASSPQGPMGTEAFF	TGTGCCAGCAGTCCGCAGGGTCCCATGGGCACTGAAGCTTTCTTT
TRBV12-3/TRBV12-4	.	.	TRBJ2-7	CASSDIRSSNEQYF	TGTGCCAGCAGTGATATCCGGAGCTCCAACGAGCAGTACTTC
TRBV29-1	.	.	TRBJ1-4	CSASSEPANEKLFF	TGCAGCGCTTCCTCGGAGCCGGCTAATGAAAAACTGTTTTTT
TRBV7-3	.	few	TRBJ1-1	CASSAALYTEAFF	TGTGCCAGCAGCGCGGCCTTATACACTGAAGCTTTCTTT
TRBV18	TRBD1	.	TRBJ2-7	CASSPPTGTGGAEQYF	TGTGCCAGCTCACCCCCGACTGGGACAGGGGGCGCCGAGCAGTACTTC
TRBV28	.	few	TRBJ1-1	CASSRDMSEAFF	TGTGCCAGCAGTCGGGACATGAGTGAAGCTTTCTTT
TRBV5-4	TRBD1	few	TRBJ2-7	CASSISGGDYEQYF	TGTGCCAGCAGCATCTCAGGGGGTGATTACGAGCAGTACTTC
TRBV6-1	TRBD1	few	TRBJ1-2	CASSDGDRGFNYGYTF	TGTGCCAGCAGTGATGGGGACAGGGGTTTCAACTATGGCTACACCTTC
TRBV6-1	TRBD1	many	TRBJ2-7	CATQRGDRTYEQYF	TGTGCCACTCAACGTGGGGACAGGACCTACGAGCAGTACTTC
TRBV6-1	TRBD2	.	TRBJ2-6	CASSGLAGHSGANVLTF	TGTGCCAGCAGTGGACTAGCGGGTCACTCTGGGGCCAACGTCCTGACTTTC
TRBV6-5	.	.	TRBJ1-5	CASSYTYGGRINQPQHF	TGTGCCAGCAGTTACACGTACGGGGGGCGGATCAATCAGCCCCAGCATTTT
TRBV19	TRBD2	few	TRBJ2-7	CHRGVTYEQYF	TGCCACCGGGGGGTGACCTACGAGCAGTACTTC
TRBV20-1	.	many	TRBJ2-7	CSARARGALEQYF	TGCAGTGCTAGGGCCAGGGGGGCGCTTGAGCAGTACTTC
TRBV7-3	.	few	TRBJ1-5	CAFWKGYSNQPQHF	TGTGCCTTCTGGAAGGGGTATAGCAATCAGCCCCAGCATTTT
TRBV6-5	.	many	TRBJ2-7	CASSYERPTLYEQYF	TGTGCCAGCAGTTACGAGCGGCCGACTCTCTACGAGCAGTACTTC
TRBV24-1	.	many	TRBJ2-5	CATSDLRGGETQYF	TGTGCCACCAGTGATTTGCGAGGAGGGGAGACCCAGTACTTC
TRBV4-1	.	many	TRBJ1-5	CASSQWHTEPQHF	TGCGCCAGCAGCCAATGGCACACGGAACCCCAGCATTTT
TRBV6-1	TRBD2	.	TRBJ2-3	CATQRTGISGGATQYF	TGTGCCACCCAGCGGACAGGGATTAGCGGGGGGGCTACGCAGTATTTT
TRBV7-9	TRBD1	.	TRBJ1-1	CAGTGALNTEAFF	TGCGCAGGGACAGGCGCATTGAACACTGAAGCTTTCTTT